The clone carrying this T cell receptor (beta chain) was seen only a few times. Antigen specificity is unknown. These data belong to a study of post-analysis software for immune sequencing data. Study summary: As for disease course, relapsing-remitting, secondary progressive and progressive-relapsing multiple sclerosis were all included. Study observations and caveats: Strong same-batch co-clustering of samples appeared with F measure clustering. People with multiple sclerosis had a significantly lower normalized Chao1 diversity than controls did.

Built from TCR beta cDNA, the libraries had unique molecular identifiers in them. There were roughly 1 to 11 million T cells, and 510,000 or so cDNA molecules came from them. TCRdb redid the calling of the PCR reads with MiXCR, one entry per CDR3 protein. This table has around 400,000 distinct CDR3 sequences, approximately 38% appearing once. This sequence originates from a girl aged 2 to 9 with multiple sclerosis. The sample taken for sequencing was blood.

The CDR3: CASRAGTGYNEQFF. CDR3 nucleotide sequence: TGTGCCAGCAGGGCCGGGACAGGGTACAATGAGCAGTTCTTC. The chain combines TRBV6-1 with TRBJ2-1; 9 nucleotides match TRBD1. The ends lost 6 bases at V and 4 bases at J; junction bases unmatched: 4. This CDR3 has 14 residues. Germline assignment: CDR1 MNHNS and CDR2 SASEGT.